This TCR beta chain was sequenced for a study of control samples from healthy donors and cancer patients. The data were produced by immunoSEQ multiplex PCR, yet TCRdb's version contains in-frame clones alone and is incomplete. Of roughly 190,000 clones listed, 90% to 95% are singletons. CDR1 is MNHEY, CDR2 SVGAGI, per germline. The CDR3 spans 13 residues. The V gene end was trimmed by 6 bases and the J gene end by 3 bases; junction bases not matched to a gene: 5. Input material: blood. The clonotype was recovered from a woman aged 25-40 years in good health. This chain links TRBV6-5 with TRBJ2-7; TRBD1 aligns across 7 bases. The CDR3 is CASRRRDSYEQYF. As DNA, the CDR3 is TGTGCCAGCAGGCGCCGGGACAGCTACGAGCAGTACTTC.